Below are 17 T cell receptor beta chains sequenced from a single sample in a study of blood T cells in healthy people across ages. The second PCR ran roughly 6 to 12 cycles with a sample-barcoded 5' primer and J-beta primers. A single record per CDR3 protein comes from TCRdb applying MiXCR to the 5' RACE reads. The sample yields about 730,000 distinct CDR3 sequences, approximately 39% seen once. Sequences were obtained from blood. These receptors were collected from a woman in her sixties or seventies in good health.

This clonotype turned up a few times. The chain combines TRBV20-1 with TRBJ2-5, with 8 bases identical to TRBD2. This CDR3 comprises 14 residues. Germline V gene sequence: CDR1 DFQATT, CDR2 SNEGSKA (reference sequence). J gave up 11 bases and V 1 base, and 12 bases lay outside the gene matches. CDR3 coding DNA: TGCAGTGCTAGAGGGCTAGCGGGTTACAATGAGCAGTACTTC. Amino acids: CSARGLAGYNEQYF.

The chain is built from TRBV4-1 and TRBJ2-5; 8 positions agree with TRBD1. Germline V gives CDR1 MGHRA, CDR2 YSYEKL. The CDR3 has 14 amino acids. With V trimmed by 1 base and J by 4 bases, 2 bases remained unmatched. This CDR3 reads CASSQVGQAETQYF. For the CDR3, the DNA is TGCGCCAGCAGCCAAGTGGGACAGGCAGAGACCCAGTACTTC.

This clonotype was counted a few times. The chain uses TRBV6-6 and TRBJ2-1; no clear D gene. Germline CDR1 reads MNHNY; CDR2 reads SVGAGI (reference sequence). CDR3 size: 14 residues. The V and J ends lost 0 bases and 10 bases respectively, with 13 bases between them. The CDR3 sequence: CASSYSNNMGEQFF. The DNA for the CDR3 is TGTGCCAGCAGTTACTCGAATAATATGGGCGAGCAGTTCTTC.

This clonotype has a count of ten or more. This sequence joins TRBV6-5 and TRBJ2-1, with 9 bases identical to TRBD1. The germline V gene has CDR1 MNHEY and CDR2 SVGAGI. V trimming: 6 bases; J trimming: 4 bases; junction bases outside the gene matches: 1. The CDR3 covers 13 residues. The DNA of the CDR3 is TGTGCCAGCAGGGGGACAGGGTACAATGAGCAGTTCTTC. Residues: CASRGTGYNEQFF.

This clonotype has at least ten counts. J is TRBJ2-3 and V is TRBV20-1, with TRBD2 matching 7 bases. Germline CDR1 and CDR2: DFQATT and SNEGSKA (reference sequence). The CDR3 extends over 14 amino acids. The ends lost 3 bases at V and 5 bases at J; junction bases unmatched: 8. The CDR3 here is CSASPSGVRDTQYF. Written as DNA, the CDR3 is TGCAGTGCTAGTCCTAGCGGCGTTCGAGATACGCAGTATTTT.

This clonotype was recorded a few times. The chain uses TRBV30 and TRBJ2-7; 8 positions match TRBD2. The CDR3 covers 14 residues. Germline V CDR1 and CDR2: GTSNPN, SVGIG (reference sequence). Germline trimming cut 3 bases from V and 2 bases from J; bases unmatched to any gene: 6. CDR3 in DNA: TGTGCCTGGAGGGGGAGCGGGAGTGCCTACGAGCAGTACTTC. Protein sequence: CAWRGSGSAYEQYF.

This clonotype was counted only a few times. V gene TRBV29-1 combines with J gene TRBJ1-1, with no clear D. The V gene lost 6 bases and the J gene lost 0 bases, with 17 bases spanning the gap. CDR3 length equals 15 residues. Per the germline V gene, CDR1 is SQVTM and CDR2 is ANQGSEA. The DNA of the CDR3 is TGCAGCGTCACAATCCCCGTTCGAATGAACACTGAAGCTTTCTTT. This encodes CSVTIPVRMNTEAFF.

This clonotype has only a few counts. V and J are TRBV7-9 and TRBJ2-1; the D call may be TRBD1 or TRBD2 (6 bases each). The CDR3 is made up of 16 amino acids. The V end lost 3 bases, the J end lost 15 bases, and 27 bases lay between the germline ends. CDR1 SEHNR and CDR2 FQNEAQ come from the germline V gene (reference sequence). The CDR3 region has the DNA TGTGCCAGCAGCTTGGGGGGCGAGGGGCAAAGGGCTAGGATGTTCTTC. This translates into CASSLGGEGQRARMFF. Filled out from reference TRBV7-9 and TRBJ2-1, the complete variable domain reads DTGVSQNPRHKITKRGQNVTFRCDPISEHNRLYWYRQTLGQGPEFLTYFQNEAQLEKSRLLSDRFSAERPKGSFSTLEIQRTEQGDSAMYLCASSLGGEGQRARMFFGPGTRLTVL.

The chain has TRBV6-6 and TRBJ2-1, with D possibly matching TRBD1 (5 bases). The length of the CDR3 is 16 residues. Germline CDR1 MNHNY, CDR2 SVGAGI (reference sequence). The V end lost 6 bases, the J end lost 7 bases, and 22 bases lay between the germline ends. The CDR3, as DNA: TGTGCCAGCAGCCTCTTAGGGGCCGAAATAACGAATGAGCAGTTCTTC. Translating it yields CASSLLGAEITNEQFF.

This clonotype was picked up many times. The J gene is TRBJ2-4, the V gene TRBV5-1, with D tentatively TRBD2 (6 bases). Germline V lookup: CDR1 SGHRS, CDR2 YFSETQ. Trimming took 3 bases from V and 1 from J, leaving 8 bases between them. CDR3 length: 14 amino acids. The CDR3 is CASSSGVAKNIQYF. CDR3 DNA sequence: TGCGCCAGCAGCTCGGGGGTGGCCAAAAACATTCAGTACTTC. Variable domain in full (rest from reference TRBV5-1 and TRBJ2-4): KAGVTQTPRYLIKTRGQQVTLSCSPISGHRSVSWYQQTPGQGLQFLFEYFSETQRNKGNFPGRFSGRQFSNSRSEMNVSTLELGDSALYLCASSSGVAKNIQYFGAGTRLSVL.

Concerning this clonotype itself: A junction end diverges from the germline sequence, so it may reflect a read error. The chain couples TRBV3-1 to TRBJ1-5; unclear D gene. This CDR3 comprises 15 residues. Germline CDR1 and CDR2: LGHDT and YNNKEL (reference sequence). The DNA for the CDR3 is TGTGCCAGCAGCCAAGATCTAGGCAGTTATCAGCCCCGGCATTTT. This translates into CASSQDLGSYQPRHF.

The rearrangement joins TRBV20-1 to TRBJ2-3, with D unclear. Germline V gives CDR1 DFQATT, CDR2 SNEGSKA (reference sequence). The CDR3 has 13 residues. V was pared by 6 bases and J by 8 bases, with 18 bases between. The CDR3 region is CSAVSRVAVTQYF. For the CDR3, the DNA is TGCAGTGCAGTCTCTAGGGTGGCGGTTACGCAGTATTTT.

This rearrangement joins TRBV2 to TRBJ2-3, with a weak D call TRBD2 (5 bases). Trimming pared 6 bases from V and 6 bases from J, leaving 13 bases between. CDR3 size: 13 residues. Germline lookup yields CDR1 SNHLY and CDR2 FYNNEI. In DNA, the CDR3 is TGTGCCAGCAGCGCCTGGAGGACGGATACGCAGTATTTT. This sequence encodes CASSAWRTDTQYF.

The rearrangement links TRBV7-8 to TRBJ2-5, with 9 bases that match TRBD1. The CDR3 extends over 14 amino acids. In germline, CDR1 is SGHVS, CDR2 FQNEAQ. The V and J ends lost 4 bases and 11 bases, in that order; junction bases with no gene match: 11. CDR3 loop: CASSSSGQGNEQYF. The DNA for the CDR3 is TGTGCCAGCAGCTCATCGGGACAGGGAAATGAGCAGTACTTC.

The V and J genes are TRBV20-1 and TRBJ1-6; tentatively, D is TRBD1 (5 bases). The CDR3 spans 13 residues. Germline V lookup: CDR1 DFQATT, CDR2 SNEGSKA (reference sequence). The V and J ends lost 3 bases and 5 bases respectively, with 8 bases between them. CDR3 DNA: TGCAGTGCTAGGGTGGGGCATAATTCACCCCTCCACTTT. Translation gives CSARVGHNSPLHF.

This clonotype was seen only a few times. V gene TRBV30 combines with J gene TRBJ2-7, with D perhaps matching TRBD1 (6 bases). From germline, CDR1 is GTSNPN and CDR2 SVGIG (reference sequence). The CDR3 has 11 residues. V lost 2 bases and J lost 5, with 7 bases in between. CDR3 in amino acids: CAWSQGNEQYF. CDR3 DNA: TGTGCCTGGAGTCAGGGGAACGAGCAGTACTTC.

This clonotype was observed a handful of times. This chain uses TRBV20-1 with TRBJ1-1; D perhaps matches TRBD1 (5 bases). V lost 3 bases to trimming and J lost 2 bases, with 13 bases between them. This CDR3 is 14 amino acids long. Germline lookup yields CDR1 DFQATT and CDR2 SNEGSKA (reference sequence). The CDR3 DNA follows: TGCAGTGCTAGGGAGGGGTCCGGAAACACTGAAGCTTTCTTT. This sequence encodes CSAREGSGNTEAFF.